This T cell receptor (beta chain) came from a study of T cells in Graves' hyperthyroidism and ophthalmopathy. Findings and limits, study-wide: Blood samples included most of the expanded thyroid clonotypes exceeding 0.001.

As concerns this clonotype: What it recognizes is unknown.

V was trimmed by 0 bases and J by 8 bases, leaving 13 bases between them. CDR1 SGHTA and CDR2 FQGNSA come from the germline V gene. The CDR3 has 14 amino acids. Amplified TCR beta CDR3 regions derived from RNA transcripts. RT-PCR in the first round (using the HTBI primer set) targeted the TCR CDR3. Each CDR3 protein gets one entry after TCRdb re-called the multiplex PCR reads with MiXCR. The top ten clones hold around 17% of a sample with a few hundred thousand distinct CDR3 sequences, just over 45% of them seen once. The V call is TRBV7-2, the J call TRBJ1-2, with D possibly matching TRBD1 (6 bases). Sequenced material: peripheral blood or thyroid tissue (not recorded which). The receptor's source is an adult woman with Graves' disease, either hyperthyroidism or ophthalmopathy (not recorded which). CDR3 protein: CASSLASGGRGYTF. The CDR3, as DNA: TGTGCCAGCAGCTTAGCGTCTGGGGGCAGGGGCTACACCTTC.